This entry concerns a single TCR beta chain. This clone has a single count. This receptor's antigen is unknown. No quality values exist for individual bases; no much larger clone is one base distant. Genomic DNA was extracted from sorted cells with the Quick-DNA Microprep Kit. Amplification of TCRbeta DNA was done with the immunoSEQ hsTCRbeta kit, following the protocol from the manufacturer. An Illumina MiSeq instrument was used to sequence the TCRbeta libraries. The study's processing was this. Following removal of out-of-frame sequences, 2.2 million or so distinct TCRbeta sequences were retained, with an average of roughly 67,000 per individual. Two values were used to score each individual: the count of under 200 previously reported CMV-associated TCRbeta sequences and the total count of productive distinct TCRbeta sequences. A beta-binomial model was reimplemented in Python, and scikit-learn random forests with default parameters were trained on US cohort data. Classifier performance on the Belgian cohort was reported as the median AUC with percentile confidence intervals calculated over 10,000 bootstrap iterations. TCRdb took this table from immuneACCESS and kept in-frame rearrangements with V and J called. Such tables lack part of the clones; where checked against another copy, unresolved V genes explain under half of the gap, and the rest is unexplained. That table supplies the V and J calls and clone size; D and trimming were determined from the DNA. The sample profile shows around 26,000 clones; around 75% of them were found once. Around 0.63% of the sample rests with the top ten.

This entry comes from a study of memory CD4+ T cells and cytomegalovirus serostatus (dated by TCRdb to between 2018 and 2021). Looking at the study overall: The 35 or so healthy Belgian adults in the cohort included 9 who were CMV seropositive and around 25 who were CMV seronegative. The study sequenced CD4+ memory TCRbeta repertoires of a Belgian cohort with known cytomegalovirus serostatus to replicate a published TCR-based CMV serostatus classifier.

CDR3 length: 16 amino acids, cysteine to phenylalanine. The DNA shown is the 48-base CDR3, in frame from base 1. The germline V gene encodes CDR1 SGDLS and CDR2 YYNGEE. At the junction V is shortened by 2 bases and J by 0 bases, with 12 bases in between. Overall study results and their limits: The results were interpreted as suggesting that the CMV-associated TCR signature is largely present in the CD4+ memory repertoire. For CMV serostatus prediction, a median bootstrapped AUC of about 0.96 was reached with the original framework, and a median bootstrapped AUC of roughly 0.89 was reached with a US-trained random forest. Among the 150 or so previously reported CMV-associated TCRbeta sequences, 67 showed up in the CD4+ memory repertoires, with each one found in between one and five individuals. Only CD4+CD45RO+ memory cells were sequenced, in contrast to the original study, in which naive and memory CD4+ and CD8+ populations were covered. On the Belgian cohort, the classifier built on the original framework reached a median bootstrapped AUC of about 0.95, with a 95% CI of 0.76-1.00.

Single viable CD3+CD4+CD8-CD45RO+ cells were sorted as memory CD4+ T cells on a FACSAria II. CMV serostatus was determined using a Roche Elecsys assay that detects serum IgG against CMV pp150, pp28, p38 and p52. After the samples were thawed, total CD4+ T cells were enriched through positive selection using CD4 magnetic microbeads. The samples came from a different study that was designed specifically to examine the CD4+ T cell memory repertoire. Peripheral blood mononuclear cells were isolated and cryopreserved following standard operating procedures; serum was stored at -80 °C. The staining used CD3-PerCP (BW264/56), CD4-APC (RPA-T4), CD45RO-PE (UCHT1) and CD8-Pacific Orange (3B5) antibodies, and Sytox blue was used to exclude non-viable cells.

The source material was memory CD4+ T cells from blood. This chain is built from TRBV9 and TRBJ2-1; matching of 5 bases hints at TRBD2 as the D gene. The clonotype comes from an adult in good health and CMV-seronegative. The CDR3 reads CASSVNMAGSYNEQFF. DNA sequence: TGTGCCAGCAGCGTGAATATGGCGGGCTCCTACAATGAGCAGTTCTTC.